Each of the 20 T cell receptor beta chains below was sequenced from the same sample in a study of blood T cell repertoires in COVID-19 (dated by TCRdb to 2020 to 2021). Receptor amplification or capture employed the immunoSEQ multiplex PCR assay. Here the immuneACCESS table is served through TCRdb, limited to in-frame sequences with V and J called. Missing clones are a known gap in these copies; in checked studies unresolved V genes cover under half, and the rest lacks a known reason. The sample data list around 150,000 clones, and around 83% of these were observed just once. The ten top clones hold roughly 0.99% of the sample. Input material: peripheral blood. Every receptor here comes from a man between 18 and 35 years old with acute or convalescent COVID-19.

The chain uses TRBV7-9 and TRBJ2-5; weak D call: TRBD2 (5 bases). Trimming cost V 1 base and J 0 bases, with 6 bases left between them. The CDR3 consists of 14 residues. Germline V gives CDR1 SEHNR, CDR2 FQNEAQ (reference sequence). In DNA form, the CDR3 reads TGTGCCAGCAGCTTAGTAGCGAACCAAGAGACCCAGTACTTC. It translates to CASSLVANQETQYF.

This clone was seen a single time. The CDR3 reads CASSVGTGAKNIQYF. As DNA, the CDR3 is TGTGCCAGCAGCGTAGGGACAGGAGCCAAAAACATTCAGTACTTC. The chain is built from TRBV9 and TRBJ2-4; TRBD1 matches at 7 bases. Germline CDR1 and CDR2: SGDLS and YYNGEE. CDR3 length: 15 residues. With V trimmed by 0 bases and J by 0 bases, 0 bases remained unmatched.

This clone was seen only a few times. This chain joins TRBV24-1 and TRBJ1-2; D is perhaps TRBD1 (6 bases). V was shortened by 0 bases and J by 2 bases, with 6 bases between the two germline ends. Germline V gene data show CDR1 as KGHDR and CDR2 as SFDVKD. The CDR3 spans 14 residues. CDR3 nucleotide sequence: TGTGCCACCAGTGATTTGGGACAGAACTATGGCTACACCTTC. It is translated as CATSDLGQNYGYTF.

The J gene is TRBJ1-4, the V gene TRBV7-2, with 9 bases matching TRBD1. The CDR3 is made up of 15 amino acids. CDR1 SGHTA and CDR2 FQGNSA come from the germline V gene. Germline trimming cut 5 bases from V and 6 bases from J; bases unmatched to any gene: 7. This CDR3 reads CASSAPGQGYEKLFF. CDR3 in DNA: TGTGCCAGCAGCGCACCGGGACAGGGCTATGAAAAACTGTTTTTT.

The CDR3 loop reads CAWSAQGGQPQHF. CDR3 DNA: TGTGCCTGGAGTGCTCAGGGAGGTCAGCCCCAGCATTTT. The chain uses TRBV30 and TRBJ1-5; tentative D call: TRBD1 (5 bases). CDR3 length: 13 amino acids. V dropped 1 base and J dropped 6 bases, with 10 bases sitting between them. The germline gives CDR1 GTSNPN, CDR2 SVGIG (reference sequence).

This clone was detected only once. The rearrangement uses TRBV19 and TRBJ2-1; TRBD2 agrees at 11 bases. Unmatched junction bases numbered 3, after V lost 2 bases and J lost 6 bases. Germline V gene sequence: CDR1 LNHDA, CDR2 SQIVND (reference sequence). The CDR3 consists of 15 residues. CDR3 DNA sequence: TGTGCCAGTAGTATATCTAGCGGGGGGATCAATGAGCAGTTCTTC. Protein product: CASSISSGGINEQFF.

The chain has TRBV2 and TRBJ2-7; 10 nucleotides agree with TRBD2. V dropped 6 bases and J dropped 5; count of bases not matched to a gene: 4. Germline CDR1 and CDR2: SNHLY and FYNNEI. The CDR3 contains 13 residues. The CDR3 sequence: CASRGSGGHEQYF. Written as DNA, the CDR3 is TGTGCCAGCAGGGGTAGCGGGGGGCACGAGCAGTACTTC.

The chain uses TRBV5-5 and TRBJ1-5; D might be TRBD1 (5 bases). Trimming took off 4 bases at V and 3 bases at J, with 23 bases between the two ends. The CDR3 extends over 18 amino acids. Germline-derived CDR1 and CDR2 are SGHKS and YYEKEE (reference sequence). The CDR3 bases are TGTGCCAGCAGCCCTACCTTCCTGGGGGGAGGATACAATCAGCCCCAGCATTTT. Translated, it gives CASSPTFLGGGYNQPQHF.

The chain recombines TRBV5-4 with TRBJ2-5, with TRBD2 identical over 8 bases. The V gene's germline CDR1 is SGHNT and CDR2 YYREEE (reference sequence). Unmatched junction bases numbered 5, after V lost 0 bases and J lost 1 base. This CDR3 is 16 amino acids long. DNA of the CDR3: TGTGCCAGCAGCTTGGGGGGCGGGGGGATCCAAGAGACCCAGTACTTC. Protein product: CASSLGGGGIQETQYF.

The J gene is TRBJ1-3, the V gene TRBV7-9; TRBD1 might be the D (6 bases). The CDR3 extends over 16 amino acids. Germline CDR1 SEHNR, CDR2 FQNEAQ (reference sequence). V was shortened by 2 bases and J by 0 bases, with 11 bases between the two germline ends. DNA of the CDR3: TGTGCCAGCAGCTTATTTTACAGGGACTCTGGAAACACCATATATTTT. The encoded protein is CASSLFYRDSGNTIYF.

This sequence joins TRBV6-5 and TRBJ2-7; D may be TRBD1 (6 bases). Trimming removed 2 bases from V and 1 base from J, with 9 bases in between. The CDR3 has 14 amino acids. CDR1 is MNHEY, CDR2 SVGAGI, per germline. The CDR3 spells CASSYTTGSYEQYF. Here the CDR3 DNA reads TGTGCCAGCAGTTACACGACAGGATCCTACGAGCAGTACTTC.

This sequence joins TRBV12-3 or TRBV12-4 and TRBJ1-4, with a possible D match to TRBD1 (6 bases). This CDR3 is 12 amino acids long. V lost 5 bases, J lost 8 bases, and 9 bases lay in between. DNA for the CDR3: TGTGCCAGCAGTCTAAGGGGGGAAAAACTGTTTTTT. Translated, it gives CASSLRGEKLFF.

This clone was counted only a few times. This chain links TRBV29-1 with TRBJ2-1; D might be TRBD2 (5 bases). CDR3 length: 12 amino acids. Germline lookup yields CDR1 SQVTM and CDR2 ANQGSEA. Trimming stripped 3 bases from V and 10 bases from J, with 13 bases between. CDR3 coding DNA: TGCAGCGTTGATTCTCTAGCTCGGGAGCAGTTCTTC. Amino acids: CSVDSLAREQFF.

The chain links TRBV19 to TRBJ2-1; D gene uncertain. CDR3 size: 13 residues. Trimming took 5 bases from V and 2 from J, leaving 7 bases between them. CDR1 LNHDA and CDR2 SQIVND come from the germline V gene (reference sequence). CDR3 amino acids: CASSLITYNEQFF. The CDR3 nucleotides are TGTGCCAGTAGTCTTATTACCTACAATGAGCAGTTCTTC.

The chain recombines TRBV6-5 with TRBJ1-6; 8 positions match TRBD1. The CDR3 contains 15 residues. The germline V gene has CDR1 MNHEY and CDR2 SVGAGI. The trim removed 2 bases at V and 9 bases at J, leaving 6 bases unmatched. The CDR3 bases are TGTGCCAGCAGTTACGGACAGGGAGAAGGTTCACCCCTCCACTTT. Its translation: CASSYGQGEGSPLHF.

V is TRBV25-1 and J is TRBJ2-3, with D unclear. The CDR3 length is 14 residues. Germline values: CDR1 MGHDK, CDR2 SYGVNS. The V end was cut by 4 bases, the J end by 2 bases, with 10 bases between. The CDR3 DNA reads TGTGCCAGCAGTGCGTTTTCCCTCACAGATACGCAGTATTTT. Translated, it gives CASSAFSLTDTQYF. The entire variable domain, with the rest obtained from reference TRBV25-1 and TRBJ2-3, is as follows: EADIYQTPRYLVIGTGKKITLECSQTMGHDKMYWYQQDPGMELHLIHYSYGVNSTEKGDLSSESTVSRIRTEHFPLTLESARPSHTSQYLCASSAFSLTDTQYFGPGTRLTVL.

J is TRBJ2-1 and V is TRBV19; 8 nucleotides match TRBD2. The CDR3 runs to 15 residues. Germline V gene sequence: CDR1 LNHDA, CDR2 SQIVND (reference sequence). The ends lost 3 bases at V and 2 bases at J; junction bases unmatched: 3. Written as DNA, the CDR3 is TGTGCCAGTAGTATTGGCGGGGGGACCTACAATGAGCAGTTCTTC. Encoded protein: CASSIGGGTYNEQFF.

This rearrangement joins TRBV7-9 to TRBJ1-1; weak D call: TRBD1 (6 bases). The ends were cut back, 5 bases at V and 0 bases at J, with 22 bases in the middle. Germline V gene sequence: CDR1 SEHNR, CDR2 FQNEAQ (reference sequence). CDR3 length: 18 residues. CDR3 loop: CASSTPEKTGRVNTEAFF. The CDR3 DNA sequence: TGTGCCAGCAGCACGCCGGAGAAGACAGGTAGAGTGAACACTGAAGCTTTCTTT.

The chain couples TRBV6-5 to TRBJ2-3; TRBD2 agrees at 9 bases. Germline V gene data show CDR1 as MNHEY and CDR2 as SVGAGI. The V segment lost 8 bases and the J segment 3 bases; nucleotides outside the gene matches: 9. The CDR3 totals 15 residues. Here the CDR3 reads CASPKASGKTDTQYF. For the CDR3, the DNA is TGTGCCAGCCCCAAAGCTAGCGGGAAGACAGATACGCAGTATTTT.

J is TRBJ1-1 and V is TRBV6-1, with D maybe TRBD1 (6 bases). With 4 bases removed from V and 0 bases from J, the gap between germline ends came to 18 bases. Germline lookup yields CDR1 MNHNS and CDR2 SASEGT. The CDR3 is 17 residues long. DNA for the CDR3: TGTGCCAGCAGTGCCACCTCCACCGGGACACTGAACACTGAAGCTTTCTTT. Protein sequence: CASSATSTGTLNTEAFF.